The 10 T cell receptor beta chains reported below all come from one sample, sequenced in a study of blood T cell repertoires in COVID-19. The method was immunoSEQ multiplex PCR; TCRdb's version includes in-frame clones alone and lacks a portion of them. The sample contains about 100,000 clones, approximately 86% of which appear only once. The specimen sequenced was PBMCs or T cells enriched from blood (not recorded which). The receptor set was obtained from a woman aged 50 to 60 who had recovered from COVID-19.

The genes are TRBV19 and TRBJ1-2; TRBD1 is a possible D gene (5 bases). V was pared by 5 bases and J by 7 bases, with 11 bases between. The CDR3 has 12 residues. In germline, CDR1 is LNHDA, CDR2 SQIVND (reference sequence). In DNA form, the CDR3 reads TGTGCCAGTAGTGGGGGGTTCGGTGGCTACACCTTC. This sequence encodes CASSGGFGGYTF.

The chain uses TRBV28 and TRBJ1-6; a weak D match, TRBD1 (5 bases). This CDR3 spans 15 amino acids. Trimming took 10 bases from V and 0 from J, leaving 13 bases between them. Per germline, CDR1 MDHEN and CDR2 SYDVKM. The CDR3 region has the DNA TGTGCCACCAGGGCCTCTAGCTCCTATAATTCACCCCTCCACTTT. Its translation: CATRASSSYNSPLHF.

V and J are TRBV12-5 and TRBJ2-7, with TRBD1 identical over 7 bases. Trimming at V came to 3 bases and at J to 5 bases, leaving 7 bases not matched to a gene. The CDR3 is 14 amino acids. CDR1 LGHNT and CDR2 FRNRAP come from the germline V gene. DNA of the CDR3: TGTGCTAGTGGTTTCGAGGGGGCGAGCAACGAGCAGTACTTC. Amino acid sequence: CASGFEGASNEQYF.

The gene calls are TRBV7-2 and TRBJ2-1; 7 bases match TRBD2. Germline V CDR1 and CDR2: SGHTA, FQGNSA. The CDR3 extends over 15 amino acids. V was clipped by 5 bases and J by 8 bases; unmatched bases: 12. The DNA for the CDR3 is TGTGCCAGCAGCCCCCCGAAGCGGGGAATTTATGAGCAGTTCTTC. Protein sequence: CASSPPKRGIYEQFF.

The genes are TRBV27 and TRBJ2-7; TRBD1 aligns across 7 bases. Germline V CDR1 and CDR2: MNHEY, SMNVEV (reference sequence). This CDR3 spans 14 amino acids. Trimming removed 6 bases from V and 6 bases from J; junction bases left unmatched: 11. As DNA, the CDR3 is TGTGCCAGCAGGGTCACCGCCGAGGGGGCCGAGCAGTACTTC. Its translation is CASRVTAEGAEQYF.

A few counts support this clone. The chain links TRBV28 to TRBJ2-1; 7 bases line up with TRBD1. The germline gives CDR1 MDHEN, CDR2 SYDVKM. Trimming removed 4 bases from V and 0 bases from J; junction bases left unmatched: 9. The CDR3 consists of 17 residues. CDR3 coding DNA: TGTGCCAGCAGTTCTTTGACAGGGCCAAGCTCCTACAATGAGCAGTTCTTC. It is translated as CASSSLTGPSSYNEQFF.

The chain is built from TRBV5-1 and TRBJ2-1; D unclear. The CDR3 is 15 residues long. From germline, CDR1 is SGHRS and CDR2 YFSETQ. Trimming pared 7 bases from V and 2 bases from J, leaving 16 bases between. CDR3 loop: CASQPRDNPYNEQFF. The CDR3 bases are TGCGCCAGCCAGCCCCGTGACAACCCCTACAATGAGCAGTTCTTC.

The chain carries TRBV10-3 and TRBJ2-7; 9 bases match TRBD2. Germline V gives CDR1 ENHRY, CDR2 SYGVKD. CDR3 length: 14 amino acids. V was clipped by 9 bases and J by 0 bases; unmatched bases: 6. The CDR3 nucleotides read TGTGCCATGGGTAGACTAGCGGACTCCTACGAGCAGTACTTC. It is translated as CAMGRLADSYEQYF.

The CDR3 is CASSLAGGGYNEQFF. The CDR3 nucleotides are TGTGCCAGCAGCTTAGCCGGGGGGGGCTACAATGAGCAGTTCTTC. This chain links TRBV11-1 with TRBJ2-1; 8 positions agree with TRBD2. The CDR3 runs to 15 residues. The germline V gene has CDR1 SGHAT and CDR2 FQDESV (reference sequence). The J segment lost 3 bases and the V segment lost 0 bases, leaving 1 base of the junction unmatched.

The CDR3 protein is CAWGTKLNTEAFF. Written as DNA, the CDR3 is TGTGCCTGGGGGACAAAACTGAACACTGAAGCTTTCTTT. This chain links TRBV30 with TRBJ1-1, with TRBD1 as a possible D gene (6 bases). Germline V gene data show CDR1 as GTSNPN and CDR2 as SVGIG (reference sequence). Trimming left V 5 bases short and J 0 bases short, with 10 bases between. CDR3 length: 13 amino acids.